This T cell receptor (beta chain) was identified in a study of blood T cells in healthy people across ages (dated by TCRdb to the mid-2010s). At the level of the whole study: In model experiments, roughly one uniquely barcoded TCR beta cDNA molecule per two T cells was captured by template switching. Age-related changes in TCR beta repertoire diversity were measured in the study by deep sequencing normalized with unique cDNA molecular identifiers. Four age groups were formed from the donors: young (average approximately 15 years), middle-aged (more than 35), aged (about 62) and long-lived (more than 75). To avoid experimental bias, donors of different ages were randomly spread across the sequencing lanes. Two additional independent replicas of 1 million unique cDNA reads from the same blood draw were analyzed for two donors (one aged 18 to 29 and one aged 80 or older). On the study overall, not on this receptor specifically: Observed TCR beta diversity per million T cells fell roughly linearly with age, and a significant reduction was already apparent by age roughly 40. Because donor CMV infection status was unknown, age-related changes in expanded clonotypes were potentially confounded. Total diversity estimates from one million sequenced T cells were considered lower bounds and underestimates. Bulk unsorted PBMC profiling prevented conclusive comparison of naive and antigen-experienced compartments. Observed TCR beta diversity correlated strongly with the percentage of naive T cells measured by flow cytometry. Compared with the aged group, the long-lived group had more naive CD4+ T cells, fewer expanded clones and increased TCR diversity, suggesting age selection.

Including cysteine and phenylalanine, the CDR3 has 12 amino acids. The sequence is cut down to CDR3 DNA, 36 bases in frame from base 1. Relative to germline, V is 1 base shorter and J is 7 bases shorter, with 7 bases between their ends. CDR1 and CDR2, per the germline V gene, are SGHDN and FVKESK. Details on this clonotype: It has no known antigen specificity. There are no base qualities to consult, and no much larger clone falls within one base.

The donors were under 40 Caucasian individuals from Russia, aged about 6 to 100 years, who were systemically healthy. About 9.8 milliliters of peripheral blood were drawn from each donor into EDTA-treated Vacutainer tubes. Ficoll-Paque density-gradient centrifugation was used to isolate PBMCs, with at least 6 million obtained per sample. Trizol reagent was used to extract total RNA from PBMCs, with at least 5.5 micrograms per sample. The percentages of naive CD45RAhigh/CD27high T cells were determined by flow cytometry on a PBMC aliquot from every donor. The library relied on 5' RACE. A second PCR of 7 to 11 cycles was run with a J-beta primer mix and a sample-barcoded 5' primer. A unique molecular identifier was introduced onto each TCR beta cDNA molecule by a template-switch 5' adaptor carrying 12 random nucleotides. Each sample yielded at least 3 million CDR3-containing paired-end reads. First-strand cDNA was synthesized from all RNA with the Mint cDNA synthesis kit, primed by a TRBC-specific oligonucleotide. All cDNA was treated with uracil-DNA glycosylase and then went through a first 18-cycle PCR with the universal primers M1SS and BC2_uni_R. As for how the authors treated the data: Normalization of each sample was performed by random selection of 1 million high-quality reads, each carrying a distinct molecular identifier. Reads sharing molecular identifiers were discarded rather than binned into consensus sequences. MiTCR, run with a Q25 quality threshold and the strictest error-elimination algorithm, handled CDR3 identification, clonotype clustering and error correction. Lower-bound total TCR beta diversity was estimated with a nonparametric unseen species model using Euler transformation. The raw public data were reprocessed by TCRdb itself: fastp quality trimming at Q25, MiXCR clonotype calling, in-frame beta chains only. Identical CDR3 proteins give one entry, which carries the most common genes and DNA. In this record, the V and J calls reflect TCRdb's handling and not the investigators' own analysis. The sample data list 1.5 million to 2 million distinct CDR3 sequences, and about two fifths of these were observed just once. Clones ranked in the top ten supply about 21% of the sample.

The chain couples TRBV14 to TRBJ1-1; the D gene assignment is ambiguous. Sequenced input: blood. The sequence came from a human donor in good health. CDR3 sequence: CASSQVGLEAFF. The DNA reads as follows: TGTGCCAGCAGCCAAGTGGGCCTTGAAGCTTTCTTT.